Detailed here is one T cell receptor (beta chain). Its cognate antigen is unknown. The protocol was immunoSEQ multiplex PCR, while the TCRdb copy is restricted to in-frame clones and leaves out a portion. Of some 1,500 clones listed, 70% to 90% are singletons. These data originate in a study of tissue T cells after allogeneic stem cell transplantation. Study as a whole: Patients with graft-versus-host disease had grafts: several unmodified, three CD34-selected and T-cell-depleted.

The CDR3 runs 12 residues. CDR1 and CDR2 (germline): SGHDN, FVKESK. Trimming took 3 bases from V and 4 from J, leaving 7 bases between them. Findings and limits, study-wide: TCR repertoires tracked anatomic similarity, regardless of disease or transplant status.

Specimen: spleen tissue, collected at autopsy. The J gene is TRBJ2-7, the V gene TRBV14; possible D gene TRBD1, 6 bases. This clonotype was obtained from a male patient between 35 and 75 years old with steroid-refractory graft-versus-host disease after an allogeneic stem cell transplant. T cells may partly derive from the graft donor. CDR3 region: CASSQGAYEQYF. CDR3 coding DNA: TGTGCCAGCAGCCAGGGGGCTTACGAGCAGTACTTC.